This T cell receptor (beta chain) appears in the sequencing data of a study of T cell responses to AZD1222 COVID-19 vaccine. CDR1 and CDR2 from the germline V gene are SGHDT and YYEEEE. The germline V and J ends were trimmed by 4 bases and 8 bases, with 15 bases remaining between them. The CDR3 has 13 residues. Regarding this clone: The antigen remains undetermined.

General study results and limits: None of the repertoires were sampled until the peak T cell response had passed. Nearly half of spike-specific TCRs reportedly target unmutated variant regions.

Generated by immunoSEQ multiplex PCR, the TCRdb table keeps only in-frame clones and is missing some. Among more than 95,000 clones listed, about 80% were seen once. Material: peripheral blood, obtained on day 0 of AZD1222 vaccination. The chain combines TRBV5-6 with TRBJ1-2; D possibly corresponds to TRBD1 (6 bases). The sequence derives from an adult in good health. CDR3 region: CASSLDRGFGYTF. CDR3 nucleotide sequence: TGTGCCAGCAGCCTGGACAGAGGGTTCGGCTACACCTTC.